A single TCR beta chain is shown here with its context. Many counts were recorded for this clonotype. Its cognate antigen has yet to be identified. The input lacks base qualities; no much larger clone sits a single base away. These data belong to a study of human T cells and chemical hapten exposure (dated by TCRdb to the early 2020s). At the level of the whole study: For sensitization, 2% DPC in acetone was applied to a 2 cm by 2 cm area of upper inner arm skin. Patch testing was performed on the upper back with Finn chambers containing 0.01% DPC, and the patch tests were scored after 6 days according to International Contact Dermatitis Research Group standards. Weekly therapeutic DPC doses were additionally applied to the scalp of patients throughout the roughly 22-week study period. Blood was sampled from patients pre-sensitization (week 0) and at 2, 6 and about 24 weeks after DPC sensitization. The patient cohort, mostly female, included alopecia areata with under or over 50% scalp involvement, alopecia totalis and alopecia universalis. Libraries were pooled for sequencing, and variation in per-sample TCR yields was attributed mainly to small differences in library volumes within the pool. Blood for TCR sequencing was provided by twenty-nine alopecia patients at one to four time points (pre-sensitization, 2, 6 and 24 weeks). Peripheral blood TCR repertoire changes were tracked in vivo in alopecia patients during primary and secondary sensitization to the hapten diphenylcyclopropenone (DPC). The full study reports these points: After repeated subsampling, changes were observed in the strength of the expansion versus patch-test correlation and in the threshold at which the correlation became significant. The number of TCRs above 1 in 1000 frequency did not change with DPC sensitization; there was no evidence of global repertoire structure alterations. A positive correlation was found between the number of PT1 expanded TCRs and patch test score, with significance reached at thresholds 8, 16 and 32 but not 4. Alopecia, a presumed autoimmune disease, was present in all patients, so the immune response of the patients might differ from that of healthy individuals. Expanded TCRs formed significantly more large CDR3 similarity clusters than pre-sensitization or healthy control sets, consistent with antigen-driven responses.

The receptor library was made with RACE. The sequencing machine was a NextSeq 500. Library preparation attached unique molecular identifiers to individual cDNA molecules for quantitative, reproducible TCR counting. Both TCR alpha and TCR beta chains were sequenced from each blood RNA sample. Turning to the authors' computational methods: The median number of TCRs per sample was approximately 98,000, ranging from 23,224 to 690,600. The Decombinator software suite was used to annotate the V, J and CDR3 of the TCR reads. For the PS versus PT1 abundance plots, all samples were subsampled to the same number of TCRs (28,000). Expanded TCRs were defined as absent before sensitization and observed at least eight times at the 2-week time point. In-frame beta chains were kept once TCRdb had trimmed the public reads at Q25 with fastp and called clones with MiXCR. Identical CDR3 proteins give one entry, which carries the most common genes and DNA. These V and J calls rely on TCRdb rather than the paper's analysis. The sample table lists about 380,000 distinct CDR3 sequences, about 4.8% of them with a count of one. The ten most abundant clones make up 2% to 2.5% of the sample.

The CDR3, from cysteine to phenylalanine, totals 17 residues. Of all the DNA, just the CDR3 is kept, 51 bases in frame from base 1. Taken from the germline V gene (reference sequence), the CDR1 and CDR2 loops are DFQATT and SNEGSKA. V trim: 1 base; J trim: 3 bases; unmatched bases: 14. Per the publication, the time point label means: patch test 1, 2 weeks after DPC sensitization. Explained via the paper, the treatment or condition label denotes: therapeutic diphenylcyclopropenone sensitization with weekly scalp DPC. At every patch-test visit, the blood draw took place before the patch test was put on. Patients were considered eligible if aged 18 to 70, diagnosed with alopecia and deemed suitable for DPC therapy, and patients were excluded if pregnant. Total RNA was extracted from unfractionated whole blood collected in Tempus Blood RNA tubes.

The TCR comes from a woman in her 50s with alopecia areata. Some clones in this sample may be carry-over from other donors' samples. The chain is encoded by TRBV20-1 joined to TRBJ1-2, with TRBD1 matching 7 junction bases. Material: whole blood, obtained in connection with sensitization to the hapten diphenylcyclopropenone (DPC). The nucleotide sequence is given as TGCAGTGCTAGAGGGAGGGGGCAGGGAGAGAAGGACTATGGCTACACCTTC. This sequence encodes CSARGRGQGEKDYGYTF.